This T cell receptor beta chain is drawn from a study of CD8+ T cells in alopecia areata. General study points: Tofacitinib yielded significantly lower scalp clonality and fewer expanded CD8+ clones among the top 100. While tofacitinib was given, many expanded lesional clones persisted in scalp and blood.

Per germline, CDR1 LNHNV and CDR2 YYDKDF (reference sequence). The CDR3 is 15 amino acids. Trimming took off 0 bases at V and 4 bases at J, with 10 bases between the two ends. Noted treatment: oral pan-JAK inhibitor, 5-10 mg twice daily. Turning to this clone: The antigen is unknown.

Sequencing relied on a cDNA template that was reverse transcribed from extracted RNA. TCRdb's copy holds only in-frame clones and misses some; the assay was immunoSEQ multiplex PCR. The data contain under 350,000 clones, roughly 60% of them singletons. The specimen comprised CD4+ T cells sorted from blood, sampled at week 24, from a patient treated with tofacitinib. The chain employs TRBV15 and TRBJ1-5; D is undetermined. This receptor was identified in a human donor with alopecia areata. CDR3 sequence (DNA): TGTGCCACCAGCAGAGAGGGCCAGACTAATCAGCCCCAGCATTTT. It specifies CATSREGQTNQPQHF.